These 16 T cell receptor beta chains came from one sample sequenced in a study of radiotherapy plus CTLA-4 blockade in lung cancer. TCRdb keeps only in-frame clones here, not all; method: immunoSEQ multiplex PCR. The sample shows 90,000 to 130,000 clones, 81% of them seen only once. The sample was peripheral blood, taken from a patient treated with radiotherapy plus ipilimumab. The receptors originated from a human donor with non-small cell lung cancer that progressed on radiotherapy plus ipilimumab. Some clones in this sample may be carry-over from other donors' samples.

This clone was observed a few times. The sample holds other DNA sequences that translate to the same CDR3. V usage is TRBV9 and J usage is TRBJ2-2, with D tentatively TRBD1 (6 bases). The CDR3 length is 15 residues. Looked up from germline, CDR1 is SGDLS and CDR2 is YYNGEE. V lost 0 bases to trimming and J lost 4 bases, with 10 bases between them. CDR3: CASSVVQGSTGELFF. The CDR3 coding sequence is TGTGCCAGCAGCGTAGTTCAGGGGAGCACCGGGGAGCTGTTTTTT.

A word on this clone: This CDR3 is also generated by other DNA sequences in the sample. The chain recombines TRBV5-1 with TRBJ1-4; D gene uncertain. The CDR3 is made up of 14 amino acids. Trimming took 7 bases from V and 2 from J, leaving 12 bases between them. Germline loops: CDR1 SGHRS, CDR2 YFSETQ. Written as DNA, the CDR3 is TGCGCCAGCTCCCGGGAGGCGACTAATGAAAAACTGTTTTTT. Protein: CASSREATNEKLFF.

This chain uses TRBV19 with TRBJ1-1; 11 positions match TRBD1. Germline loops: CDR1 LNHDA, CDR2 SQIVND (reference sequence). CDR3 length: 15 amino acids. With V trimmed by 5 bases and J by 0 bases, 2 bases remained unmatched. The CDR3 sequence: CASSGTGGMNTEAFF. CDR3 sequence (DNA): TGTGCCAGTAGTGGGACAGGGGGGATGAACACTGAAGCTTTCTTT.

J is TRBJ2-4 and V is TRBV27; TRBD2 aligns across 8 bases. This CDR3 spans 16 amino acids. V shed 3 bases and J 2 bases; nucleotides not matched to a gene: 6. CDR1 MNHEY and CDR2 SMNVEV come from the germline V gene (reference sequence). CDR3 nucleotide sequence: TGTGCCAGCAGTTTTCGGACTAGCTCTCCCAAAAACATTCAGTACTTC. It yields the protein CASSFRTSSPKNIQYF.

This chain links TRBV7-8 with TRBJ2-7; 11 bases are a match to TRBD1. This CDR3 region has 15 residues. J was trimmed by 5 bases and V by 4 bases; bases with no gene match: 7. Germline V gene data show CDR1 as SGHVS and CDR2 as FQNEAQ. The chain's CDR3 is CASSWPGQGVDEQYF. For the CDR3, the DNA is TGTGCCAGCAGCTGGCCGGGACAGGGGGTCGACGAGCAGTACTTC.

The V gene is TRBV7-3, the J gene TRBJ2-1, with D maybe TRBD2 (6 bases). V lost 1 base and J 10 bases, leaving 11 bases between the germline ends. CDR3 length: 13 residues. Looked up from germline, CDR1 is SGHTA and CDR2 is FQGTGA. The CDR3 DNA is TGTGCCAGCAGCTTAAGAGCGGGCGGGGAGCAGTTCTTC. Encoded protein: CASSLRAGGEQFF.

This clone was seen only a few times. The chain links TRBV5-1 to TRBJ2-1; no firm D call. The CDR3 runs 15 residues. In germline, CDR1 is SGHRS, CDR2 YFSETQ. Between the trimmed V and J ends, which lost 1 base and 7 bases, there was a span of 15 bases. The CDR3 nucleotides are TGCGCCAGCAGCTTGCCACAGACCCTCGGGAATGAGCAGTTCTTC. It specifies CASSLPQTLGNEQFF.

The genes are TRBV5-1 and TRBJ2-3, with D tentatively TRBD2 (5 bases). This CDR3 region has 16 residues. The germline CDR1 and CDR2 sequences are SGHRS and YFSETQ. V lost 1 base to trimming and J lost 1 base, with 13 bases between them. In nucleotides, the CDR3 is TGCGCCAGCAGCTTGACCCCAGCGCGGGGCACAGATACGCAGTATTTT. Translation gives CASSLTPARGTDTQYF.

This clone was recorded a few times. The CDR3 DNA is TGTGCCAGCAGCTTGGTGGGGGGCTACACCTTC. It yields the protein CASSLVGGYTF. The V gene is TRBV5-6, the J gene TRBJ1-2; D not resolved. Germline CDR1 is SGHDT and CDR2 is YYEEEE. The CDR3 runs to 11 residues. Trimming pared 0 bases from V and 8 bases from J, leaving 5 bases between.

The V gene is TRBV4-3, the J gene TRBJ2-7; 8 bases align to TRBD1. The CDR3 length is 13 residues. Germline CDR1 LGHNA, CDR2 YSLEER. V dropped 4 bases and J dropped 2; count of bases not matched to a gene: 1. As DNA, the CDR3 is TGCGCCAGCAGCCCACAGGGGGCCTACGAGCAGTACTTC. Its protein is CASSPQGAYEQYF.

This rearrangement joins TRBV6-5 to TRBJ1-1; a weak D match, TRBD1 (5 bases). CDR3 size: 14 residues. Germline V gives CDR1 MNHEY, CDR2 SVGAGI. Trimming took off 4 bases at V and 5 bases at J, with 14 bases between the two ends. CDR3 amino acids: CASSSGTPVTEAFF. The CDR3 DNA is TGTGCCAGCAGTTCCGGGACCCCCGTGACTGAAGCTTTCTTT.

Worth noting for this clone: At one end, the junction sequence differs from germline, possibly due to a read error. The J gene is TRBJ2-3, the V gene TRBV6-1; D possibly matches TRBD1 or TRBD2 (5 bases each). This CDR3 is 15 amino acids long. The germline V gene has CDR1 MNHNS and CDR2 SASEGT. The CDR3 here is CASSGGGLSTDMQYF. DNA of the CDR3: TGTGCCAGCAGTGGTGGGGGATTGAGCACAGATATGCAGTATTTT.

The genes are TRBV5-4 and TRBJ2-7; D is unclear. The CDR3 is 14 residues long. Per germline, CDR1 SGHNT and CDR2 YYREEE (reference sequence). The ends were cut back, 1 base at V and 2 bases at J, with 10 bases in the middle. DNA of the CDR3: TGTGCCAGCAGCTTGATGGGCAGAACCTACGAGCAGTACTTC. Translating it yields CASSLMGRTYEQYF.

This chain links TRBV6-6 with TRBJ1-3, with D hard to call. Trimming removed 0 bases from V and 2 bases from J, with 5 bases in between. Looked up from germline, CDR1 is MNHNY and CDR2 is SVGAGI (reference sequence). The CDR3 is 14 amino acids. CDR3 sequence reads: CASSYSAPGNTIYF. The CDR3 coding sequence is TGTGCCAGCAGTTACTCCGCCCCTGGAAACACCATATATTTT.

V is TRBV12-5 and J is TRBJ1-1; D not certain. The CDR3 covers 13 residues. The germline V gene encodes CDR1 LGHNT and CDR2 FRNRAP. Trimming stripped 6 bases from V and 0 bases from J, with 8 bases between. The CDR3 here is CASGGSMNTEAFF. The CDR3 DNA reads TGTGCTAGTGGCGGCAGCATGAACACTGAAGCTTTCTTT.

The chain combines TRBV4-2 with TRBJ1-2; 7 bases match TRBD1. This CDR3 comprises 19 residues. Germline V gene data show CDR1 as LGHNA and CDR2 as YNFKEQ. V shed 0 bases and J 1 base; nucleotides not matched to a gene: 14. DNA of the CDR3: TGTGCCAGCAGCCAAGATGATGGAAGGACAGGCATACTTAACTATGGCTACACCTTC. Its protein is CASSQDDGRTGILNYGYTF.